The 5 T cell receptor beta chains given below trace back to one sample, sequenced in a study of blood T cell repertoires in COVID-19. Method: immunoSEQ multiplex PCR; TCRdb's copy keeps in-frame clones and lacks some. The repertoire holds roughly 300,000 clones, with more than 70% as singletons. Sequenced sample: peripheral blood. The receptors derive from a woman between 50 and 59 years old who had recovered from COVID-19.

Notes on this clone: Other DNA sequences in the sample encode the same CDR3. The CDR3 nucleotides read TGTGCCAGCAGCCCGAACAGGGGCAACTATGGCTACACCTTC. Protein: CASSPNRGNYGYTF. The rearrangement links TRBV5-4 to TRBJ1-2; 7 nucleotides align to TRBD1. V was clipped by 4 bases and J by 2 bases; unmatched bases: 5. CDR3 size: 14 residues. The germline gives CDR1 SGHNT, CDR2 YYREEE (reference sequence).

In nucleotides, the CDR3 is TGTGCCAGCAGTTCCGGGACAGGGATAGGTACCATATATTTT. Protein sequence: CASSSGTGIGTIYF. The V and J genes are TRBV28 and TRBJ1-3, with 9 bases that match TRBD1. The CDR3 sequence is 14 residues long. J lost 10 bases, V lost 4 bases, and 8 bases had no gene match. From germline, CDR1 is MDHEN and CDR2 SYDVKM. The entire variable domain, with the rest obtained from reference TRBV28 and TRBJ1-3, is as follows: DVKVTQSSRYLVKRTGEKVFLECVQDMDHENMFWYRQDPGLGLRLIYFSYDVKMKEKGDIPEGYSVSREKKERFSLILESASTNQTSMYLCASSSGTGIGTIYFGEGSWLTVV.

This chain uses TRBV28 with TRBJ1-1; D possibly corresponds to TRBD1 (5 bases). The V gene lost 7 bases and the J gene lost 1 base, with 19 bases spanning the gap. Germline V CDR1 and CDR2: MDHEN, SYDVKM. The CDR3 has 16 residues. CDR3 sequence: CASNPAWGSPNTEAFF. CDR3 nucleotide sequence: TGTGCCAGCAATCCAGCCTGGGGCAGCCCGAACACTGAAGCTTTCTTT.

The chain joins TRBV15 to TRBJ2-7, with 7 bases fitting TRBD1. The V gene end was trimmed by 0 bases and the J gene end by 0 bases; junction bases not matched to a gene: 5. The germline V gene has CDR1 LNHNV and CDR2 YYDKDF (reference sequence). The CDR3 sequence is 16 residues long. CDR3 DNA: TGTGCCACCAGCAGAGATCGATCAGGGGGCTCCTACGAGCAGTACTTC. It specifies CATSRDRSGGSYEQYF. The whole variable domain, remainder taken from reference TRBV15 and TRBJ2-7, is DAMVIQNPRYQVTQFGKPVTLSCSQTLNHNVMYWYQQKSSQAPKLLFHYYDKDFNNEADTPDNFQSRRPNTSFCFLDIRSPGLGDTAMYLCATSRDRSGGSYEQYFGPGTRLTVT.

This sequence joins TRBV14 and TRBJ1-2, with 10 bases identical to TRBD1. V was pared by 1 base and J by 6 bases, with 5 bases of the junction left unmatched. This CDR3 has 15 amino acids. In germline, CDR1 is SGHDN, CDR2 FVKESK. CDR3 sequence (DNA): TGTGCCAGCAGCCAAGCCGGGACAGGGGTCCATGGCTACACCTTC. It codes for CASSQAGTGVHGYTF.